Listed below are T cell receptor beta chains from one sample, sequenced in a study of cytomegalovirus exposure and HLA in healthy donors. Here immunoSEQ multiplex PCR was the method, and the copy in TCRdb shows in-frame clones only, minus some. The repertoire holds about 73,000 clones, with over 70% as singletons. Sequencing was performed on PBMCs. The receptors originated from a man in his 70s in good health and CMV-seronegative. Each CDR3 is given with its conserved first and last residue. A D gene is named only where the DNA matches it firmly. Clone size is stated in some rows and not others, as once, few, many or a class when expanded.

-	TRBV29-1	-	TRBJ2-7	TGCAGCGTTGAAGGAACAGGGATAAGCTCCTACGAGCAGTACTTC	CSVEGTGISSYEQYF
-	TRBV4-3	-	TRBJ2-5	TGCGCCAGCAGCCAAGTGACTAGGTCGGGCGAGACCCAGTACTTC	CASSQVTRSGETQYF
-	TRBV7-8	TRBD2	TRBJ2-7	TGTGCCAGCAGATTTACTAGCGGGGGAACCTACGAGCAGTACTTC	CASRFTSGGTYEQYF
-	TRBV19	-	TRBJ2-1	TGTGCCAGTAGTATCCGGACTCCAGCAGATAAGCAGTTCTTC	CASSIRTPADKQFF
-	TRBV4-1	TRBD1	TRBJ1-4	TGCGCCAGCAGCCAAGTCGGGACAGGGAATGAAAAACTGTTTTTT	CASSQVGTGNEKLFF
-	TRBV18	-	TRBJ1-1	TGTGCCAGCTCACTTCTTCCGGGCACTGAAGCTTTCTTT	CASSLLPGTEAFF
-	TRBV18	TRBD1	TRBJ1-1	TGTGCCAGCTCACCCCAGACAGGGACAAACACTGAAGCTTTCTTT	CASSPQTGTNTEAFF
-	TRBV10-3	-	TRBJ2-1	TGTGCCATCAGTAATGACATCGACAATGAGCAGTTCTTC	CAISNDIDNEQFF
once	TRBV25-1	-	TRBJ2-2	TGTGCCAGCAGTGAATCTTTGATGGAGGCCGGGGAGCTGTTTTTT	CASSESLMEAGELFF
once	TRBV18	-	TRBJ1-2	TGTGCCAGCTCACCAAACGCGGACTCTAACTATGGCTACACCTTC	CASSPNADSNYGYTF
-	TRBV28	-	TRBJ2-6	TGTGCCAGCAGGTATAGGACAGTGATCTCTGGGGCCAACGTCCTGACTTTC	CASRYRTVISGANVLTF
-	TRBV7-2	TRBD1	TRBJ1-6	TGTGCCAGCAGCTTAGATACAGGGGACCCACTCCTCCACTTT	CASSLDTGDPLLHF
few	TRBV7-2	-	TRBJ2-7	TGTGCCAGCAGCTCCTCCTACTCACCATCCGAGCGGTACTTC	CASSSSYSPSERYF
-	TRBV9	TRBD1	TRBJ1-4	TGTGCCAGCAGCGTAGGCACAGGGGACTCCGAAAAACTGTTTTTT	CASSVGTGDSEKLFF
-	TRBV11-2	-	TRBJ2-7	TGTGCCAGCAGCTCTTCCTACGAGCAGTACTTC	CASSSSYEQYF
-	TRBV6-1	-	TRBJ2-7	TGTGCCAGCAGTGACCTACGGGACTTCTCCTACGAGCAGTACTTC	CASSDLRDFSYEQYF
-	TRBV6-1	-	TRBJ2-1	TGTGCCAGCGTCAGAAACTACAATGAGCAGTTCTTC	CASVRNYNEQFF
-	TRBV7-8	-	TRBJ1-4	TGTGCCAGCAGCCAGATTCGTGAAAAACTGTTTTTT	CASSQIREKLFF
-	TRBV10-3	-	TRBJ1-6	TGTGCCATCAGTGATTCCCACCAGGGTGGTTATAATTCACCCCTCCACTTT	CAISDSHQGGYNSPLHF
-	TRBV6-5	TRBD1	TRBJ1-6	TGTGCCAGCAGTACCGGACAGGGATCTAATTCACCCCTCCACTTT	CASSTGQGSNSPLHF
-	TRBV30	TRBD1	TRBJ2-7	TGTGCCTCCTTATCCGGGACAGGGACGTCCTCCGAGCAGTACTTC	CASLSGTGTSSEQYF
-	TRBV30	TRBD1	TRBJ1-6	TGTGCCTGGATAGACAGGGCGAAACACAATTCACCCCTCCACTTT	CAWIDRAKHNSPLHF
-	TRBV2	TRBD2	TRBJ2-1	TGTGCCAGCAAGACTAGCCGCGGTTGGGGTGAGCAGTTCTTC	CASKTSRGWGEQFF
once	TRBV28	-	TRBJ1-6	TGTGCCAGCAGTCCTCCGGAGACCTATAATTCACCCCTCCACTTT	CASSPPETYNSPLHF
-	TRBV7-9	-	TRBJ1-2	TGTGCCAGCAGCTTAGATGGGGGCGACTATGGCTACACCTTC	CASSLDGGDYGYTF
few	TRBV5-6	-	TRBJ1-2	TGTGCCAGCAGCAGAAGACAGAACCCTAACTATGGCTACACCTTC	CASSRRQNPNYGYTF
-	TRBV5-1	-	TRBJ2-7	TGCGCCAGCAGCTTGGCAGGAAGTTCCTACGAGCAGTACTTC	CASSLAGSSYEQYF
-	TRBV6-5	TRBD1	TRBJ1-6	TGTGCCAGCAGTTACTTCGACAGGGATTCACCCCTCCACTTT	CASSYFDRDSPLHF
-	TRBV19	TRBD1	TRBJ1-2	TGTGCCAGTAGGCGGGACAGGGGATATGGCTACACCTTC	CASRRDRGYGYTF
-	TRBV7-2	-	TRBJ2-7	TGTGCCAGCAGCTTGGGGGGTAGGAACTACGAGCAGTACTTC	CASSLGGRNYEQYF
-	TRBV18	TRBD1	TRBJ1-4	TGTGCCAGCTCACCCGGGACAGGTCGGGAAAAACTGTTTTTT	CASSPGTGREKLFF
-	TRBV6-5	TRBD1	TRBJ2-7	TGTGCCAGCAGTTACCGGGGACAGGGGGCTTACGAGCAGTACTTC	CASSYRGQGAYEQYF
few	TRBV7-9	-	TRBJ2-3	TGTGCCAGCAGCTTGTCGGATACGCAGTATTTT	CASSLSDTQYF
-	TRBV4-1	-	TRBJ2-6	TGCGCCAGCAGCGTAGGGCCGAGACAGGAATACTCTGGGGCCAACGTCCTGACTTTC	CASSVGPRQEYSGANVLTF
once	TRBV18	-	TRBJ1-5	TGTGCCAGCTCACCAACCAGGGCGAAGCAGCCCCAGCATTTT	CASSPTRAKQPQHF
few	TRBV6-5	TRBD1	TRBJ2-7	TGTGCCAGCAGTTACGGGACAGGGACTTACGAGCAGTACTTC	CASSYGTGTYEQYF
-	TRBV11-2	-	TRBJ1-5	TGTGCCAGCAGCGAAGACAGACATAGCAATCAGCCCCAGCATTTT	CASSEDRHSNQPQHF
-	TRBV4-1	-	TRBJ2-7	TGCGCCAGCAGCCAAGAAGGGGCTGGCTACGAGCAGTACTTC	CASSQEGAGYEQYF
-	TRBV20-1	-	TRBJ2-1	TGCAGTGCCCCAGAATACAATGAGCAGTTCTTC	CSAPEYNEQFF
-	TRBV19	TRBD1	TRBJ2-2	TGTGCCAGTAGTAACACAGGGGCGGTCGGGGAGCTGTTTTTT	CASSNTGAVGELFF
-	TRBV30	-	TRBJ1-6	TGTGCCTGGAGTGTCTTCAGGGAAAATTCACCCCTCCACTTT	CAWSVFRENSPLHF
few	TRBV6-5	-	TRBJ1-3	TGTGCCAGCAGTTATAAAGGGGCTGGAAACACCATATATTTT	CASSYKGAGNTIYF
-	TRBV14	TRBD1	TRBJ2-2	TGTGCCAGCAGCCCGGGACAGGGGGCCTTCGCGAACACCGGGGAGCTGTTTTTT	CASSPGQGAFANTGELFF
-	TRBV30	TRBD1	TRBJ2-7	TGTGCCTGGAGTGCCCCGACAGGGGTTAAGGACGAGCAGTACTTC	CAWSAPTGVKDEQYF
-	TRBV5-1	TRBD1	TRBJ1-1	TGCGCCAGCAGCGTACTGACAGGGGGAACGGCTGAAGCTTTCTTT	CASSVLTGGTAEAFF
-	TRBV7-9	TRBD1	TRBJ1-2	TGTGCCAGCAGCTTAGCGCAGGGGGCCTATGGCTACACCTTC	CASSLAQGAYGYTF
once	TRBV5-1	-	TRBJ2-7	TGCGCCAGCAGCTTAGACAATAGGAACTACGAGCAGTACTTC	CASSLDNRNYEQYF
few	TRBV7-9	TRBD1	TRBJ2-1	TGTGCCAGCAGTTATAACGGACAGGGGGAGTTCTTC	CASSYNGQGEFF
-	TRBV28	TRBD2	TRBJ2-5	TGTGCCAGCGCGAGGGATGGGCGGGGGGCCGGGGAGACCCAGTACTTC	CASARDGRGAGETQYF
-	TRBV7-8	-	TRBJ2-7	TGTGCCAGCAGCTTAGACCAGGGGAAGTCCTACGAGCAGTACTTC	CASSLDQGKSYEQYF
-	TRBV28	TRBD1	TRBJ1-5	TGTGCCAGCAGTTTGTCCTGGACAGGGGGCGGGCAGCCCCAGCATTTT	CASSLSWTGGGQPQHF
few	TRBV5-6	TRBD1	TRBJ2-2	TGTGCCAGCAGCCCCAACCCTCCGGGACAGCGTTATGGCGGGGAGCTGTTTTTT	CASSPNPPGQRYGGELFF
-	TRBV5-1	-	TRBJ2-1	TGCGCCAGCAGCTTGGACAGGAGTAACAATGAGCAGTTCTTC	CASSLDRSNNEQFF
few	TRBV7-8	TRBD1	TRBJ1-1	TGTGCCAGCAGCACCTGGGACAGGAACACTGAAGCTTTCTTT	CASSTWDRNTEAFF
-	TRBV5-1	TRBD2	TRBJ2-5	TGCGCCAGCAGCTTGGGGGGACTAGCGGGCCAAGAGACCCAGTACTTC	CASSLGGLAGQETQYF